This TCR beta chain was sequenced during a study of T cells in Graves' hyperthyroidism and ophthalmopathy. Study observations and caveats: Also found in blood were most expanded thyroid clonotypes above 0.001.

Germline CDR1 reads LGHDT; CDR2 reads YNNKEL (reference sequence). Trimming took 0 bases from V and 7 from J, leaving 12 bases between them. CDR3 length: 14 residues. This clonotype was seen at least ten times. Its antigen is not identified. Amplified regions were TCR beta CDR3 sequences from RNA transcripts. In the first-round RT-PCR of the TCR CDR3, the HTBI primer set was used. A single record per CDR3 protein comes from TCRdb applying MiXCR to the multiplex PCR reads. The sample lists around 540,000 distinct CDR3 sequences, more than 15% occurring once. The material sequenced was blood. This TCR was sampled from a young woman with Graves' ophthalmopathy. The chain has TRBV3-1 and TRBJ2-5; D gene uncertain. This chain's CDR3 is CASSQDVSSGTQYF. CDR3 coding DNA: TGTGCCAGCAGCCAAGACGTGTCTTCAGGGACCCAGTACTTC.